These T cell receptor beta chains were read from a single sample in a study of blood T cell repertoires in COVID-19. Using immunoSEQ multiplex PCR, the repertoire was profiled, and TCRdb retains in-frame clones only, with some absent. The sample has 56,000 or so clones, 75% to 95% seen once. The sample was peripheral blood. The receptors shown here come from a middle-aged man with active COVID-19. Both conserved end residues are part of each CDR3. Each record gives: D gene, J gene, clone size, V gene, CDR3 protein, CDR3 DNA. D genes are given only for firm matches. The size field is filled for only some rows; it gives once, few, many or a size class.

D gene: NA
J gene: TRBJ1-4
clone size: NA
V gene: TRBV14
CDR3 protein: CASSRDLAEKLFF
CDR3 DNA: TGTGCCAGCAGCAGGGACTTGGCGGAAAAACTGTTTTTT

D gene: NA
J gene: TRBJ2-7
clone size: NA
V gene: TRBV6-5
CDR3 protein: CASSYSPQGWNEQYF
CDR3 DNA: TGTGCCAGCAGTTACTCCCCTCAGGGATGGAACGAGCAGTACTTC

D gene: TRBD1
J gene: TRBJ1-1
clone size: NA
V gene: TRBV19
CDR3 protein: CASSSGQVVGTEAFF
CDR3 DNA: TGTGCCAGTAGCTCGGGACAGGTTGTGGGCACTGAAGCTTTCTTT

D gene: NA
J gene: TRBJ2-7
clone size: NA
V gene: TRBV11-2
CDR3 protein: CASRSSGHTYEQYF
CDR3 DNA: TGTGCCAGCAGATCTTCAGGGCACACCTACGAGCAGTACTTC

D gene: TRBD1
J gene: TRBJ2-7
clone size: NA
V gene: TRBV4-3
CDR3 protein: CASSQDRGSEQYF
CDR3 DNA: TGCGCCAGCAGCCAGGACAGGGGGTCCGAGCAGTACTTC

D gene: TRBD2
J gene: TRBJ2-7
clone size: NA
V gene: TRBV7-2
CDR3 protein: CASSLVGRGYRRGEQYF
CDR3 DNA: TGTGCCAGCAGCTTAGTAGGGCGGGGGTACCGACGGGGCGAGCAGTACTTC

D gene: NA
J gene: TRBJ2-7
clone size: NA
V gene: TRBV7-2
CDR3 protein: CASSPDRTAGEQYF
CDR3 DNA: TGTGCCAGCAGCCCAGACAGAACAGCGGGCGAGCAGTACTTC

D gene: NA
J gene: TRBJ1-3
clone size: NA
V gene: TRBV3-1/TRBV3-2
CDR3 protein: CASSPFRGLGNTIYF
CDR3 DNA: TGTGCCAGCAGCCCATTTCGGGGGTTAGGAAACACCATATATTTT

D gene: TRBD2
J gene: TRBJ2-5
clone size: NA
V gene: TRBV10-2
CDR3 protein: CASSGLGEETQYF
CDR3 DNA: TGCGCCAGCTCAGGACTAGGCGAAGAGACCCAGTACTTC

D gene: NA
J gene: TRBJ2-2
clone size: NA
V gene: TRBV7-6
CDR3 protein: CASSWPSTGIRNTGELFF
CDR3 DNA: TGTGCCAGCAGCTGGCCTTCAACAGGGATTAGGAACACCGGGGAGCTGTTTTTT

D gene: NA
J gene: TRBJ2-5
clone size: NA
V gene: TRBV11-2
CDR3 protein: CASSLSGQETQYF
CDR3 DNA: TGTGCCAGCAGCTTGTCAGGGCAAGAGACCCAGTACTTC

D gene: TRBD1
J gene: TRBJ1-2
clone size: NA
V gene: TRBV27
CDR3 protein: CASSPGQAPNYGYTF
CDR3 DNA: TGTGCCAGCAGTCCCGGACAGGCCCCCAACTATGGCTACACCTTC

D gene: TRBD1
J gene: TRBJ2-5
clone size: NA
V gene: TRBV5-5
CDR3 protein: CASSHRQGVRETQYF
CDR3 DNA: TGTGCCAGCAGCCATCGCCAGGGGGTTCGAGAGACCCAGTACTTC

D gene: NA
J gene: TRBJ1-2
clone size: NA
V gene: TRBV18
CDR3 protein: CASSPRSLTDGYTF
CDR3 DNA: TGTGCCAGCTCACCCCGATCCCTCACTGATGGCTACACCTTC

D gene: NA
J gene: TRBJ1-2
clone size: NA
V gene: TRBV18
CDR3 protein: CASSANRESVYGYTF
CDR3 DNA: TGTGCCAGCTCGGCAAACAGGGAGTCCGTTTACGGCTACACCTTC

D gene: NA
J gene: TRBJ2-7
clone size: once
V gene: TRBV4-1
CDR3 protein: CASSHLTSNEQYF
CDR3 DNA: TGCGCCAGCAGCCACCTAACTAGCAACGAGCAGTACTTC

D gene: TRBD1
J gene: TRBJ1-5
clone size: NA
V gene: TRBV28
CDR3 protein: CASSFYRGASPQHF
CDR3 DNA: TGTGCCAGCAGTTTTTACAGGGGCGCGTCACCCCAGCATTTT

D gene: NA
J gene: TRBJ1-4
clone size: NA
V gene: TRBV7-2
CDR3 protein: CASSLGGAMRDEKLFF
CDR3 DNA: TGTGCCAGCAGCTTGGGAGGGGCGATGCGTGATGAAAAACTGTTTTTT

D gene: TRBD1
J gene: TRBJ2-5
clone size: once
V gene: TRBV5-4
CDR3 protein: CASSRLTGTGGRETQYF
CDR3 DNA: TGTGCCAGCAGCCGCCTAACCGGGACAGGGGGCCGGGAGACCCAGTACTTC

D gene: NA
J gene: TRBJ2-3
clone size: NA
V gene: TRBV18
CDR3 protein: CASSPRGDTQYF
CDR3 DNA: TGTGCCAGCTCTCCCCGGGGAGATACGCAGTATTTT

D gene: NA
J gene: TRBJ1-1
clone size: NA
V gene: TRBV5-1
CDR3 protein: CASSLRFMNTEAFF
CDR3 DNA: TGCGCCAGCAGCCTGAGATTTATGAACACTGAAGCTTTCTTT

D gene: NA
J gene: TRBJ2-3
clone size: NA
V gene: TRBV3-1/TRBV3-2
CDR3 protein: CASSQGTYQSTDTQYF
CDR3 DNA: TGTGCCAGCAGCCAAGGGACTTATCAGAGCACAGATACGCAGTATTTT

D gene: TRBD2
J gene: TRBJ2-7
clone size: NA
V gene: TRBV18
CDR3 protein: CASSPNLGLAEEQYF
CDR3 DNA: TGTGCCAGCTCACCGAATCTTGGACTAGCGGAAGAGCAGTACTTC

D gene: TRBD2
J gene: TRBJ2-1
clone size: NA
V gene: TRBV14
CDR3 protein: CASSAPRGGANNEQFF
CDR3 DNA: TGTGCCAGCAGCGCCCCCCGCGGGGGTGCTAACAATGAGCAGTTCTTC

D gene: NA
J gene: TRBJ1-1
clone size: NA
V gene: TRBV19
CDR3 protein: CASTGQMNTEAFF
CDR3 DNA: TGTGCCAGTACCGGACAGATGAACACTGAAGCTTTCTTT

D gene: TRBD2
J gene: TRBJ2-3
clone size: NA
V gene: TRBV28
CDR3 protein: CASSLAGPQGTQYF
CDR3 DNA: TGTGCCAGCAGTCTAGCGGGACCCCAGGGTACGCAGTATTTT

D gene: NA
J gene: TRBJ2-1
clone size: NA
V gene: TRBV5-1
CDR3 protein: CASSPAGGKYNEQFF
CDR3 DNA: TGCGCCAGCAGCCCGGCTGGCGGAAAATACAATGAGCAGTTCTTC

D gene: TRBD2
J gene: TRBJ2-7
clone size: NA
V gene: TRBV27
CDR3 protein: CASTSLGGDTREQYF
CDR3 DNA: TGTGCCAGCACTTCTTTGGGGGGGGATACGCGCGAGCAGTACTTC

D gene: TRBD2
J gene: TRBJ2-3
clone size: once
V gene: TRBV30
CDR3 protein: CAWSTILAGAPDTQYF
CDR3 DNA: TGTGCCTGGAGTACAATCCTAGCGGGCGCCCCAGATACGCAGTATTTT

D gene: TRBD2
J gene: TRBJ2-3
clone size: NA
V gene: TRBV27
CDR3 protein: CASSLLAGGNTQYF
CDR3 DNA: TGTGCCAGCAGTTTACTAGCGGGGGGGAATACGCAGTATTTT

D gene: TRBD2
J gene: TRBJ2-7
clone size: NA
V gene: TRBV12-5
CDR3 protein: CASGTPNTSGIGEQYF
CDR3 DNA: TGTGCTAGTGGTACACCAAATACTAGCGGGATTGGCGAGCAGTACTTC

D gene: NA
J gene: TRBJ1-1
clone size: NA
V gene: TRBV11-2
CDR3 protein: CASSLYATEAFF
CDR3 DNA: TGTGCCAGCAGCTTATATGCGACTGAAGCTTTCTTT

D gene: NA
J gene: TRBJ1-6
clone size: NA
V gene: TRBV6-5
CDR3 protein: CASSYDTLGNSPLHF
CDR3 DNA: TGTGCCAGCAGTTACGACACGCTCGGCAATTCACCCCTCCACTTT

D gene: NA
J gene: TRBJ1-5
clone size: NA
V gene: TRBV27
CDR3 protein: CASSLAGRSNQPQHF
CDR3 DNA: TGTGCCAGCAGTTTAGCGGGTCGCAGCAATCAGCCCCAGCATTTT

D gene: TRBD1
J gene: TRBJ2-7
clone size: NA
V gene: TRBV14
CDR3 protein: CASSQAQGAARNEQYF
CDR3 DNA: TGTGCCAGCAGCCAAGCACAGGGGGCGGCTAGAAACGAGCAGTACTTC